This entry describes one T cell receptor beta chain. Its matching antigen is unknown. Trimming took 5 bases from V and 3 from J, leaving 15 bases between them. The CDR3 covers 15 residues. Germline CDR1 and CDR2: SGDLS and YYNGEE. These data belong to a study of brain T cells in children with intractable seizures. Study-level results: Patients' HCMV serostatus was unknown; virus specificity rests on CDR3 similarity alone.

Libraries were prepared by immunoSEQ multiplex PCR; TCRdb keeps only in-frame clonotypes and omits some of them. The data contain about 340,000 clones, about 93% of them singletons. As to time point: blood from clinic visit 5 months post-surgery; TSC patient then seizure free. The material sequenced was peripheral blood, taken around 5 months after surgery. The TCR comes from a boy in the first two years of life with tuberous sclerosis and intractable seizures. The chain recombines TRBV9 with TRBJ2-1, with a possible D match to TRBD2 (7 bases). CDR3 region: CASSPTGGHYNEQFF. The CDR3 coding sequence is TGTGCCAGCAGTCCGACGGGGGGCCACTACAATGAGCAGTTCTTC.